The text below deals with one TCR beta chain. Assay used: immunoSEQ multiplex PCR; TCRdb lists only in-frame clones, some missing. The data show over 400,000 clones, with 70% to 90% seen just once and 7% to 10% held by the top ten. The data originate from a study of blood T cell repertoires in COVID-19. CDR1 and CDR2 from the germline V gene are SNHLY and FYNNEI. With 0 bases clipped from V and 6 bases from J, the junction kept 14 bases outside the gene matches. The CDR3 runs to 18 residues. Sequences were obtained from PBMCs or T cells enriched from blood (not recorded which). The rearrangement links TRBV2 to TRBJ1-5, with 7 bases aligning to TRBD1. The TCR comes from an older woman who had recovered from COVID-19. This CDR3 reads CASSEALLGRGKGQPQHF. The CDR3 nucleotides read TGTGCCAGCAGTGAAGCGCTTCTCGGCAGGGGGAAGGGTCAGCCCCAGCATTTT.